This T cell receptor (beta chain) was observed in a study of Graves' ophthalmopathy and Graves' hyperthyroidism (dated by TCRdb to 2016 to 2018). Regarding the research as a whole: Peripheral blood was collected before any treatment was given, at the time of initial diagnosis. In total, around 130 blood samples were TCR-sequenced: 40 to 45 ophthalmopathy, over 70 hyperthyroidism and roughly 17 hyperthyroidism-to-ophthalmopathy patients. An independent validation cohort was composed of approximately 18 hyperthyroidism patients and around 16 patients who later progressed from hyperthyroidism to ophthalmopathy. To explore V-J signatures distinguishing ophthalmopathy from hyperthyroidism, a discovery set of 100 patients (roughly 45 ophthalmopathy, some 57 stable hyperthyroidism) was enrolled. Following sample collection, hyperthyroidism patients were given methimazole at a starting dose of 30 mg daily, and ophthalmopathy patients were given high-dose intravenous methylprednisolone. In roughly six hyperthyroidism patients, the T-cell repertoire of thyroid tissue was compared with the T-cell repertoire of blood. To tell Graves' ophthalmopathy apart from Graves' hyperthyroidism, and to predict which patients would progress to ophthalmopathy, the study relied on TCR beta repertoire signatures. The roughly 91 discovery patients were randomly divided into training and test sets at a 7:3 ratio.

TCR beta CDR3 regions were amplified from RNA transcripts for repertoire sequencing. A first-round RT-PCR used HTBI primers with the Qiagen OneStep RT-PCR kit, followed by a second-round multiplex PCR, size selection and purification. Sequencing of the libraries was carried out on an Illumina HiSeq2000 in paired-end mode with 100 bp reads. For the original study's pipeline: SOAPnuke was used for read processing, and reads with adapters, uncalled bases, a mean Phred below 15, or no exact constant-primer or identifier match were discarded. COPE v1.2.5 was used to merge high-quality paired reads. Each unique nucleotide sequence was defined as a clonotype, and clonotypes were aligned to IMGT TRB V, D and J references with MiTCR v1.1. Only V-J combinations with frequency above 0.0001 were analysed, covering approximately 99% of repertoires. For each V-J combination, a TCR clonal expansion and chaos score was defined as F50 clonal expansion divided by the chaos observed in the TCRdist matrix. Welch's t-statistics and random forest were used to reduce features to approximately 13 V-J combinations, which were fed into a naive Bayes classifier. The Morisita-Horn index was used to measure how similar the thyroid and blood repertoires were. TCRdb itself trimmed the public reads at Q25 with fastp, ran MiXCR and retained productive beta chains. CDR3 protein sequences are deduplicated, and each keeps its most common genes and DNA. The authors' filters were not applied to this entry. A total of about 220,000 distinct CDR3 sequences appear in this sample, about 22% of them only once. Of the sample, roughly 42% is held by the ten largest clones.

In this sample, this clonotype turned up many times. The antigen it recognizes is unknown. Nothing much larger sits one base from this clone, and base qualities are not available. Patients with ophthalmopathy had moderately to severely active disease, with a Clinical Activity Score of 3 or more, a NOSPECS grade of 4 or more, and a disease duration of less than 3 months. Patients with other autoimmune diseases, uncontrolled infections, pregnancy or lactation were excluded. Clinical symptoms, serum thyroxine, TRAb, thyroid ultrasound and orbital computed tomography were used for diagnosis. Using Ficoll-Paque density gradient centrifugation, PBMCs were isolated from roughly 9.2 ml of fresh peripheral blood. Total RNA was extracted using Trizol reagent, and RNA quality was checked on an Agilent 2100 Bioanalyzer. Broader findings and caveats from the paper: In validation, the model predicted ophthalmopathy progression with nearly 71% sensitivity and approximately 75% specificity; 12 predicted patients were CT-confirmed with GO in a median of about 7.1 months. In cross-validation, the 13-signature model distinguished ophthalmopathy from stable hyperthyroidism with around 90% sensitivity and around 84% specificity, while in the test set the corresponding values were approximately 79% and 70%. Sample size was not statistically predetermined, and group allocation was not concealed from the investigators. Most expanded thyroid clonotypes with a frequency above 0.001 also appeared in blood, which suggests that blood repertoires may reflect the immune response in the thyroid.

Compared with germline, V lacks 0 bases and J lacks 5 bases; bases without a gene match: 9. The CDR3 runs 17 amino acids, cysteine and phenylalanine included. This entry keeps only the CDR3 DNA: 51 bases, framed from base 1. The sequence is built from TRBV12-3 or TRBV12-4 and TRBJ2-5; the central 10 bases match TRBD2. What was sequenced was peripheral blood. This TCR was sampled from a woman between 50 and 59 years old with Graves' ophthalmopathy. Donor details come from another sample of the same person, matched by shared clones. The encoded CDR3 is CASSLASLAGVPETQYF. The nucleotide sequence reads as follows: TGTGCCAGCAGTTTAGCGAGCCTAGCGGGAGTTCCCGAGACCCAGTACTTC.